This is a list of T cell receptor beta chains from one sample in a study of blood T cell repertoires in COVID-19. The protocol was immunoSEQ multiplex PCR, while the TCRdb copy is restricted to in-frame clones and leaves out a portion. This table has 140,000 to 150,000 clones, 75% to 85% appearing once. The specimen sequenced was peripheral blood. Receptor source: a human donor with acute or convalescent COVID-19. The donor label of this sample is uncertain. Both conserved end residues are part of each CDR3. Fields, in order: clone size, J gene, V gene, D gene, CDR3 protein, CDR3 DNA. D genes are given only for firm matches. Some rows mark clone size as missing; the rest say once, few, many or name a class of expanded clone.

. | TRBJ2-6 | TRBV5-1 | . | CASRADSGANVLTF | TGCGCCAGCAGGGCTGATTCTGGGGCCAACGTCCTGACTTTC
. | TRBJ2-2 | TRBV10-3 | TRBD1 | CAISRDRDTGELFF | TGTGCCATCAGCCGGGACAGGGACACCGGGGAGCTGTTTTTT
. | TRBJ2-7 | TRBV5-4 | TRBD2 | CASSFTGLGLVEQYF | TGTGCCAGCAGCTTCACAGGACTAGGCCTTGTGGAGCAGTACTTC
. | TRBJ1-3 | TRBV7-8 | . | CASSPGASGNTIYF | TGTGCCAGCAGCCCTGGGGCATCGGGAAACACCATATATTTT
. | TRBJ1-1 | TRBV6-5 | . | CASTLDNMNTEAFF | TGTGCCAGCACCCTTGACAACATGAACACTGAAGCTTTCTTT
. | TRBJ1-4 | TRBV2 | . | CASGPTASGLSGRFF | TGTGCCAGCGGACCAACCGCGTCGGGACTCTCAGGGCGGTTTTTT
few | TRBJ2-7 | TRBV7-9 | TRBD2 | CASSLAGRGGASDEQYF | TGTGCCAGCAGCTTAGCAGGACGGGGGGGCGCGTCCGACGAGCAGTACTTC
. | TRBJ1-1 | TRBV7-8 | TRBD1 | CASSLTTGRATEAFF | TGTGCCAGCAGCTTGACGACAGGGCGGGCCACTGAAGCTTTCTTT
. | TRBJ2-6 | TRBV5-1 | TRBD1 | CASSSFPTGISSGANVLTF | TGCGCCAGCAGCTCCTTCCCGACAGGGATCAGCTCTGGGGCCAACGTCCTGACTTTC
. | TRBJ1-1 | TRBV6-5 | TRBD1 | CASRPPDRGLTEAFF | TGTGCCAGCAGGCCCCCGGACAGGGGGCTCACTGAAGCTTTCTTT
. | TRBJ2-1 | TRBV5-1 | . | CASSPDRLNEQFF | TGCGCCAGCAGCCCGGACAGACTCAATGAGCAGTTCTTC
. | TRBJ1-4 | TRBV15 | . | CATRGGTQKLFF | TGTGCCACCAGAGGGGGTACCCAAAAACTGTTTTTT
. | TRBJ2-3 | TRBV6-5 | . | CASSYRGNTQYF | TGTGCCAGCAGTTACAGGGGGAATACGCAGTATTTT
few | TRBJ2-3 | TRBV30 | . | CAWSLLADTQYF | TGTGCCTGGAGTTTACTAGCAGATACGCAGTATTTT
few | TRBJ1-3 | TRBV6-5 | . | CASSISGNTIYF | TGTGCCAGCTCTATCTCTGGAAACACCATATATTTT
. | TRBJ1-2 | TRBV5-1 | TRBD1 | CASSTIPGQGSYTF | TGCGCCAGCAGCACCATCCCGGGACAGGGGAGCTACACCTTC
once | TRBJ1-1 | TRBV10-3 | . | CAMSKGGTEAFF | TGTGCCATGAGCAAAGGGGGCACTGAAGCTTTCTTT
. | TRBJ1-1 | TRBV5-1 | . | CASSPDQGVNTEAFF | TGCGCCAGCAGCCCCGATCAAGGGGTCAATACTGAAGCTTTCTTT
. | TRBJ1-5 | TRBV13 | . | CASSRRDLGEPQHF | TGTGCCAGCAGCAGACGGGACTTGGGGGAGCCCCAGCATTTT
. | TRBJ1-6 | TRBV14 | . | CASSQSLGANSPLHF | TGTGCCAGCAGCCAAAGTTTAGGGGCTAATTCACCCCTCCACTTT
. | TRBJ1-1 | TRBV10-1 | TRBD1 | CASSDSPSGGGTGEAFF | TGCGCCAGCAGTGACTCACCTAGCGGGGGGGGGACAGGGGAAGCTTTCTTT
. | TRBJ2-5 | TRBV18 | . | CASSPPVRSQETQYF | TGTGCCAGCTCACCACCCGTGAGATCCCAAGAGACCCAGTACTTC
. | TRBJ1-4 | TRBV10-2 | . | CASSEISPGSTNEKLFF | TGCGCCAGCAGTGAGATTTCACCGGGGTCAACTAATGAAAAACTGTTTTTT
few | TRBJ2-1 | TRBV10-3 | TRBD2 | CAISDQAGAEQFF | TGTGCCATCAGTGATCAAGCGGGGGCTGAGCAGTTCTTC
. | TRBJ2-5 | TRBV7-9 | TRBD2 | CASRRGEETQYF | TGTGCCAGCAGACGGGGGGAAGAGACCCAGTACTTC
once | TRBJ1-1 | TRBV6-2/TRBV6-3 | . | CASSRLLGDTEAFF | TGTGCCAGCAGTCGCCTATTAGGGGACACTGAAGCTTTCTTT
. | TRBJ2-1 | TRBV20-1 | . | CSARSQNEQFF | TGCAGTGCTAGATCACAGAATGAGCAGTTCTTC
. | TRBJ2-1 | TRBV5-1 | TRBD2 | CASSLQRGGYNEQFF | TGCGCCAGCAGCTTGCAGCGGGGGGGATACAATGAGCAGTTCTTC
. | TRBJ2-2 | TRBV5-6 | TRBD2 | CASSWTSVTGELFF | TGTGCCAGCAGCTGGACTAGCGTCACCGGGGAGCTGTTTTTT
. | TRBJ1-1 | TRBV30 | . | CAWSGTDMNTEAFF | TGTGCCTGGAGTGGGACTGATATGAACACTGAAGCTTTCTTT
. | TRBJ1-6 | TRBV5-5 | . | CASSESSYNSPLHF | TGTGCCAGCAGCGAGAGCTCCTATAATTCACCCCTCCACTTT
. | TRBJ2-3 | TRBV30 | TRBD2 | CAWSAPTSPGGTQYF | TGTGCCTGGAGTGCCCCGACTAGCCCCGGGGGTACGCAGTATTTT
. | TRBJ1-5 | TRBV19 | . | CATSRQNNQPQHF | TGTGCCACCTCGCGACAGAACAATCAGCCCCAGCATTTT
once | TRBJ2-3 | TRBV24-1 | . | CATSDTTGLLGGTDTQYF | TGTGCCACCAGTGATACAACGGGACTTTTAGGCGGAACAGATACGCAGTATTTT
. | TRBJ2-5 | TRBV3-1/TRBV3-2 | . | CASSQVIETQYF | TGTGCCAGCAGCCAAGTCATCGAGACCCAGTACTTC